These 31 T cell receptor beta chains share one sample of origin, sequenced in a study of blood T cells in healthy people across ages. A J-beta primer mix and a sample-barcoded 5' primer were used in a second PCR of about 6 to 12 cycles. TCRdb re-called the 5' RACE reads with MiXCR, one entry per CDR3 protein. Among 800,000 or so distinct CDR3 sequences listed, around two thirds were seen once. Sequenced sample: blood. Source of these receptors: a man aged 30-40 years in good health.

The V call is TRBV28, the J call TRBJ2-1; D is unclear. V was cut by 7 bases and J by 2 bases, with 12 bases left in between. Germline CDR1 reads MDHEN; CDR2 reads SYDVKM. The CDR3 runs to 14 residues. CDR3 sequence (DNA): TGTGCCAGCACCGAGGCCCCCACCTACAATGAGCAGTTCTTC. It translates to CASTEAPTYNEQFF.

CDR3 bases: TGTGCCACCAGTGATTCAACTCACAGGGGGACCCAGTACTTC. This sequence encodes CATSDSTHRGTQYF. The V gene is TRBV24-1, the J gene TRBJ2-5; 7 bases are a match to TRBD1. The CDR3 extends over 14 amino acids. Germline V lookup: CDR1 KGHDR, CDR2 SFDVKD. The trim removed 2 bases at V and 7 bases at J, leaving 6 bases unmatched.

The J gene is TRBJ2-7, the V gene TRBV7-9; 8 bases are a match to TRBD1. Losses at the gene ends were 6 bases for V and 3 bases for J; bases not matched to a gene: 10. Per germline, CDR1 SEHNR and CDR2 FQNEAQ (reference sequence). There are 15 residues in the CDR3. For the CDR3, the DNA is TGTGCCAGCAGACCCGACAGGGGATTCTTCTACGAGCAGTACTTC. Protein sequence: CASRPDRGFFYEQYF.

The V call is TRBV20-1, the J call TRBJ2-4, with a tentative D call TRBD1 (5 bases). The J call may not be correct, given that the DNA end is closer to TRBJ2-7. The CDR3 runs to 12 residues. Germline assignment: CDR1 DFQATT and CDR2 SNEGSKA (reference sequence). For the CDR3, the DNA is TGCAGTGCTAGAATGGACAAAGGCGAGCAGTACTTC. Translating gives CSARMDKGEQYF.

This clonotype occurred a few times. The chain links TRBV12-3 or TRBV12-4 to TRBJ2-1, with D unresolved. This CDR3 spans 15 amino acids. V was clipped by 3 bases and J by 1 base, with 10 bases between them. This CDR3 reads CASSLGGRSYNEQFF. DNA for the CDR3: TGTGCCAGCAGTTTGGGCGGCCGATCCTACAATGAGCAGTTCTTC.

The chain recombines TRBV10-3 with TRBJ1-2; D is undetermined. The V end lost 3 bases, the J end lost 4 bases, and 9 bases lay between the germline ends. Germline values: CDR1 ENHRY, CDR2 SYGVKD. The CDR3 covers 13 residues. CDR3 residues: CAISEKGFYGYTF. The CDR3 nucleotides read TGTGCCATCAGTGAAAAAGGGTTCTATGGCTACACCTTC.

The rearrangement links TRBV20-1 to TRBJ2-1; D may be TRBD1 or TRBD2 (6 bases each). This CDR3 comprises 14 residues. Germline V gene sequence: CDR1 DFQATT, CDR2 SNEGSKA (reference sequence). The ends were cut back, 6 bases at V and 2 bases at J, with 14 bases in the middle. The CDR3 DNA reads TGCAGTGCAGGAGGGGGGCCTACCTACAATGAGCAGTTCTTC. Translation: CSAGGGPTYNEQFF.

The V call is TRBV6-5, the J call TRBJ2-4; 7 nucleotides align to TRBD1. Germline V gene sequence: CDR1 MNHEY, CDR2 SVGAGI. Trimming cost V 2 bases and J 0 bases; bases outside gene matches: 4. The CDR3 totals 16 residues. CDR3 sequence: CASSYPTGLAKNIQYF. The CDR3 nucleotides are TGTGCCAGCAGTTACCCGACAGGGCTAGCCAAAAACATTCAGTACTTC.

This chain links TRBV5-1 with TRBJ1-2, with D unresolved. Trimming removed 0 bases from V and 4 bases from J, with 10 bases in between. Germline CDR1 and CDR2: SGHRS and YFSETQ. There are 14 residues in the CDR3. The CDR3 reads CASSLDPDVYGYTF. CDR3 nucleotide sequence: TGCGCCAGCAGCTTGGATCCAGATGTCTATGGCTACACCTTC.

In nucleotides, the CDR3 is TGCGCCAGCAGCGGAAACAGGGGTTCTACAGATACGCAGTATTTT. It encodes CASSGNRGSTDTQYF. J is TRBJ2-3 and V is TRBV5-1, with 7 positions matching TRBD1. Germline trimming cut 4 bases from V and 3 bases from J; bases unmatched to any gene: 8. Germline-derived CDR1 and CDR2 are SGHRS and YFSETQ. The CDR3 covers 15 residues. Filled out from reference TRBV5-1 and TRBJ2-3, the complete variable domain reads KAGVTQTPRYLIKTRGQQVTLSCSPISGHRSVSWYQQTPGQGLQFLFEYFSETQRNKGNFPGRFSGRQFSNSRSEMNVSTLELGDSALYLCASSGNRGSTDTQYFGPGTRLTVL.

The CDR3 is CSVQGSYEQYF. CDR3 nucleotides: TGCAGCGTTCAGGGATCCTACGAGCAGTACTTC. The chain is built from TRBV29-1 and TRBJ2-7; D is perhaps TRBD1 (5 bases). This CDR3 is built from 11 residues. Germline CDR1 is SQVTM and CDR2 is ANQGSEA. V was shortened by 5 bases and J by 1 base, with 6 bases between the two germline ends.

The chain is built from TRBV6-6 and TRBJ2-7; 9 nucleotides match TRBD1. V lost 5 bases, J lost 2 bases, and 1 base stayed unmatched. Germline V gene lookup returns CDR1 MNHNY and CDR2 SVGAGI (reference sequence). The CDR3 contains 13 residues. CDR3 sequence: CASSGTGPYEQYF. CDR3 DNA: TGTGCCAGCAGTGGGACAGGGCCCTACGAGCAGTACTTC.

The CDR3 reads CASSVDRGLGGYTF. CDR3 coding DNA: TGTGCCAGCAGCGTAGACAGGGGGCTGGGTGGCTACACCTTC. This sequence joins TRBV13 and TRBJ1-2, with 10 bases matching TRBD1. The CDR3 extends over 14 amino acids. The V and J ends lost 5 bases and 7 bases, in that order; junction bases with no gene match: 7. Germline CDR1 PRHDT, CDR2 FYEKMQ (reference sequence).

V gene TRBV9 combines with J gene TRBJ2-4; D is perhaps TRBD2 (5 bases). The J call may not be correct, given that the DNA end is closer to TRBJ2-7. The CDR3 totals 12 residues. The germline CDR1 and CDR2 sequences are SGDLS and YYNGEE. For the CDR3, the DNA is TGTGCCAGCAGCGTAGGAGGGAACGAGCAGTACTTC. It translates to CASSVGGNEQYF.

This clonotype has a handful of counts. This CDR3 reads CASSQVYRTSGVNEQFF. The CDR3 DNA sequence: TGTGCCAGCAGCCAAGTTTACCGGACTAGCGGGGTGAATGAGCAGTTCTTC. V and J are TRBV4-2 and TRBJ2-1, with 12 bases lining up with TRBD2. CDR1 and CDR2 from the germline V gene are LGHNA and YNFKEQ. Trimming at V came to 1 base and at J to 7 bases, leaving 8 bases not matched to a gene. The CDR3 has 17 amino acids.

The V call is TRBV6-2 or TRBV6-3, the J call TRBJ2-3; D uncertain. V dropped 10 bases and J dropped 2 bases, with 10 bases sitting between them. Per the germline V gene, CDR1 is MNHEY and CDR2 is SVGEGT. CDR3 length: 12 amino acids. Here the CDR3 reads CATDQDTDTQYF. The CDR3 nucleotides read TGTGCCACGGACCAAGACACAGATACGCAGTATTTT.

V is TRBV28 and J is TRBJ1-5, with a tentative D call TRBD1 (5 bases). CDR1 is MDHEN, CDR2 SYDVKM, per germline. The CDR3 runs 13 residues. The V and J ends lost 6 bases and 5 bases respectively, with 11 bases between them. Here the CDR3 reads CASSLQDYQPQHF. The CDR3 nucleotides are TGTGCCAGCAGCCTACAGGATTATCAGCCCCAGCATTTT.

This rearrangement joins TRBV4-3 to TRBJ2-4; possible D gene TRBD1, 5 bases. The DNA end is more similar to TRBJ2-7, so the J call may be wrong. CDR1 and CDR2 (germline): LGHNA, YSLEER. The CDR3 contains 15 residues. CDR3 DNA: TGCGCCAGCAGCCAAGACAGGGCCTTAGCCTACGAGCAGTACTTC. It specifies CASSQDRALAYEQYF.

The chain carries TRBV10-3 and TRBJ2-2, with D hard to call. The CDR3 runs 13 residues. V was trimmed by 6 bases and J by 1 base, leaving 6 bases between them. From germline, CDR1 is ENHRY and CDR2 SYGVKD. CDR3 residues: CAIRTGNTGELFF. The CDR3 nucleotides read TGTGCCATCAGGACGGGGAACACCGGGGAGCTGTTTTTT.

The V gene is TRBV19, the J gene TRBJ2-7; D could derive from TRBD1 or TRBD2 (5 bases each). V shed 9 bases and J shed 5 bases, with 8 bases lying between them. CDR1 LNHDA and CDR2 SQIVND come from the germline V gene (reference sequence). The CDR3 consists of 10 residues. This chain's CDR3 is CASGAHEQYF. For the CDR3, the DNA is TGTGCCAGCGGGGCCCACGAGCAGTACTTC.

The chain has TRBV20-1 and TRBJ1-6; D gene ambiguous. Trimming cost V 0 bases and J 0 bases, with 9 bases left between them. Germline V gene data show CDR1 as DFQATT and CDR2 as SNEGSKA (reference sequence). The CDR3 loop spans 16 amino acids. The chain's CDR3 is CSARDSLSSYNSPLHF. The CDR3 DNA follows: TGCAGTGCTAGAGATAGCCTAAGCTCCTATAATTCACCCCTCCACTTT.

This clonotype turned up a few times. The rearrangement links TRBV20-1 to TRBJ2-5; 13 nucleotides align to TRBD2. The V and J ends lost 1 base and 5 bases, in that order; junction bases with no gene match: 10. Germline V gives CDR1 DFQATT, CDR2 SNEGSKA (reference sequence). The CDR3 runs to 17 residues. CDR3 nucleotide sequence: TGCAGTGCTAGAGGCCATGGTCTGGGACTAGCGGGGGAGACCCAGTACTTC. It encodes CSARGHGLGLAGETQYF.

This chain uses TRBV7-3 with TRBJ2-1; tentatively, D is TRBD2 (6 bases). V lost 2 bases and J 4 bases, leaving 18 bases between the germline ends. Looked up from germline, CDR1 is SGHTA and CDR2 is FQGTGA. The CDR3 length is 17 residues. This CDR3 reads CASSLVSGEGRYNEQFF. The CDR3 bases are TGTGCCAGCAGCTTAGTATCGGGGGAAGGGAGGTACAATGAGCAGTTCTTC. The variable domain in full, completed from reference TRBV7-3 and TRBJ2-1, reads GAGVSQTPSNKVTEKGKYVELRCDPISGHTALYWYRQSLGQGPEFLIYFQGTGAADDSGLPNDRFFAVRPEGSVSTLKIQRTERGDSAVYLCASSLVSGEGRYNEQFFGPGTRLTVL.

The chain has TRBV20-1 and TRBJ2-1, with D unresolved. Deletions cut 7 bases from V and 3 bases from J, with 7 bases between. The CDR3 covers 11 residues. Per germline, CDR1 DFQATT and CDR2 SNEGSKA (reference sequence). Here the CDR3 DNA reads TGCAGTGTTCACTACTACAATGAGCAGTTCTTC. This translates into CSVHYYNEQFF.

In this sample, this clonotype turned up a few times. CDR3 DNA sequence: TGTGCCAGCACCACCGAGCAGCGGGGGGCGACAGATACGCAGTATTTT. Protein product: CASTTEQRGATDTQYF. V usage is TRBV7-9 and J usage is TRBJ2-3; 9 positions match TRBD2. This CDR3 contains 16 residues. Trimming removed 7 bases from V and 3 bases from J; junction bases left unmatched: 11. Germline lookup yields CDR1 SEHNR and CDR2 FQNEAQ (reference sequence).

Comments on this clonotype: This clone may be a read error of a much larger clone one base away. J is TRBJ1-2 and V is TRBV27; D ambiguous. The V gene lost 11 bases and the J gene lost 4 bases, with 23 bases spanning the gap. The germline CDR1 and CDR2 sequences are MNHEY and SMNVEV (reference sequence). The CDR3 totals 15 residues. The CDR3 DNA reads as TGTGCCGGCGGTGAACTCCCTCGGGCGACCTATGGCTACACCTTC. Translating it yields CAGGELPRATYGYTF.

Written as DNA, the CDR3 is TGTGCCAGCCGCACAGATAGCAATCAGCCCCAGCATTTT. This codes for CASRTDSNQPQHF. V is TRBV2 and J is TRBJ1-5, with no clear D. Germline V CDR1 and CDR2: SNHLY, FYNNEI. CDR3 length equals 13 residues. V was cut by 8 bases and J by 0 bases, with 8 bases left in between.

The chain joins TRBV12-3 or TRBV12-4 to TRBJ2-1; 10 bases align to TRBD2. The CDR3 is 16 residues long. Unmatched junction bases numbered 10, after V lost 5 bases and J lost 6 bases. This CDR3 is CASSHQAGGLSNEQFF. In DNA form, the CDR3 reads TGTGCCAGCAGTCATCAAGCGGGGGGGCTTTCCAATGAGCAGTTCTTC.

The chain joins TRBV6-5 to TRBJ2-7; D is possibly TRBD2 (6 bases). The CDR3 is 14 residues long. Germline values: CDR1 MNHEY, CDR2 SVGAGI. Between the trimmed V and J ends, which lost 6 bases and 1 base, there was a span of 13 bases. The CDR3 spells CASRPGLQSYEQYF. CDR3 nucleotides: TGTGCCAGCAGACCGGGACTCCAGTCCTACGAGCAGTACTTC.

This rearrangement joins TRBV5-5 to TRBJ1-5; TRBD1 matches 10 bases. V lost 0 bases, J lost 0 bases, and 3 bases stayed unmatched. Germline lookup yields CDR1 SGHKS and CDR2 YYEKEE (reference sequence). This CDR3 contains 17 residues. Here the CDR3 DNA reads TGTGCCAGCAGCTTGGGACAGGGGGCAGGTAGCAATCAGCCCCAGCATTTT. Translated, it gives CASSLGQGAGSNQPQHF.

This rearrangement joins TRBV6-1 to TRBJ1-2; D perhaps matches TRBD1 (5 bases). The CDR3 consists of 15 residues. In germline, CDR1 is MNHNS, CDR2 SASEGT. V shed 2 bases and J shed 4 bases, with 14 bases lying between them. The CDR3 region has the DNA TGTGCCAGCAGTGAACCGGGACTTGGGGGCTATGGCTACACCTTC. Protein: CASSEPGLGGYGYTF.